The 13 T cell receptor beta chains listed next were all sequenced from one sample in a study of shared clonotypes between healthy human individuals. Method: immunoSEQ multiplex PCR; TCRdb's copy keeps in-frame clones and lacks some. The table shows some 900,000 clones, with around 80% occurring only once. Sequenced sample: memory CD4+ T cells sorted from blood. Subset here: CD45RA-negative fraction. These receptors were obtained from a man aged 18 to 30 in good health.

This chain joins TRBV13 and TRBJ2-7, with TRBD2 identical over 11 bases. This CDR3 is 14 amino acids long. The ends lost 5 bases at V and 4 bases at J; junction bases unmatched: 4. Germline V gene data show CDR1 as PRHDT and CDR2 as FYEKMQ (reference sequence). This CDR3 reads CASSLAGGGYEQYF. For the CDR3, the DNA is TGTGCCAGCAGCCTAGCGGGGGGAGGATACGAGCAGTACTTC.

The V gene is TRBV10-2, the J gene TRBJ1-2; 8 positions agree with TRBD1. Germline loops: CDR1 WSHSY, CDR2 SAAADI. The CDR3 runs 13 residues. V lost 5 bases to trimming and J lost 4 bases; unmatched junction nucleotides: 3. The CDR3 spells CASSRGQGYGYTF. DNA for the CDR3: TGCGCCAGCAGTCGCGGACAGGGCTATGGCTACACCTTC.

This chain links TRBV9 with TRBJ2-7; D may be TRBD2 (6 bases). Germline V gene sequence: CDR1 SGDLS, CDR2 YYNGEE. This CDR3 region has 17 residues. The V end was cut by 0 bases, the J end by 2 bases, with 18 bases between. The CDR3 DNA sequence: TGTGCCAGCAGCGTAGGGCGGGGAAGGGACCCAACCTACGAGCAGTACTTC. Its translation: CASSVGRGRDPTYEQYF. The full variable domain, completed using reference TRBV9 and TRBJ2-7, is DSGVTQTPKHLITATGQRVTLRCSPRSGDLSVYWYQQSLDQGLQFLIQYYNGEERAKGNILERFSAQQFPDLHSELNLSSLELGDSALYFCASSVGRGRDPTYEQYFGPGTRLTVT.

This clone appeared many times. The rearrangement links TRBV2 to TRBJ1-5; D not resolved. The germline CDR1 and CDR2 sequences are SNHLY and FYNNEI. The CDR3 is 14 residues long. Trimming pared 3 bases from V and 5 bases from J, leaving 11 bases between. CDR3 sequence: CASSELAADQPQHF. The DNA for the CDR3 is TGTGCCAGCAGTGAGTTGGCCGCTGATCAGCCCCAGCATTTT. Supplemented by reference TRBV2 and TRBJ1-5, the full variable domain reads EPEVTQTPSHQVTQMGQEVILRCVPISNHLYFYWYRQILGQKVEFLVSFYNNEISEKSEIFDDQFSVERPDGSNFTLKIRSTKLEDSAMYFCASSELAADQPQHFGDGTRLSIL.

V is TRBV10-3 and J is TRBJ2-5, with D tentatively TRBD1 (7 bases). This CDR3 contains 16 residues. Trimming left V 6 bases short and J 1 base short, with 18 bases between. Germline V gives CDR1 ENHRY, CDR2 SYGVKD. The CDR3 DNA is TGTGCCATCAGACCCAACAGGGGCGGGGCCCAAGAGACCCAGTACTTC. Amino acid sequence: CAIRPNRGGAQETQYF.

The rearrangement joins TRBV5-1 to TRBJ2-5, with D maybe TRBD1 (5 bases). This CDR3 has 14 residues. Germline V gene data show CDR1 as SGHRS and CDR2 as YFSETQ. With 4 bases removed from V and 2 bases from J, the gap between germline ends came to 12 bases. As DNA, the CDR3 is TGCGCCAGCAGCGGAGTGTCAGGGCAAGAGACCCAGTACTTC. Translated, it gives CASSGVSGQETQYF.

The sample holds a few counts of this clone. This sequence joins TRBV21-1 and TRBJ2-3. TRBV21-1 is a known pseudogene. CDR3 size: 19 residues. In DNA, the CDR3 is TGTGCCAGCAGCCCAGAGCAGTTAGGGCCGCTATCTAGCACAGATACGCAGTATTTT. It translates to CASSPEQLGPLSSTDTQYF.

The CDR3 here is CASSTRGARGGEQYF. The DNA of the CDR3 is TGTGCCAGTAGTACCCGAGGGGCCAGGGGTGGCGAGCAGTACTTC. The chain employs TRBV19 and TRBJ2-7; TRBD1 is a possible D gene (6 bases). Between the trimmed V and J ends, which lost 4 bases and 6 bases, there was a span of 19 bases. The CDR3 extends over 15 amino acids. Germline values: CDR1 LNHDA, CDR2 SQIVND (reference sequence).

A single count supports this clone. The chain carries TRBV5-1 and TRBJ1-1; unclear D gene. Germline CDR1 is SGHRS and CDR2 is YFSETQ. This CDR3 comprises 16 residues. Trimming took off 0 bases at V and 1 base at J, with 13 bases between the two ends. The CDR3 region is CASSLGLVGSNTEAFF. Here the CDR3 DNA reads TGCGCCAGCAGCTTGGGGTTAGTCGGTTCGAACACTGAAGCTTTCTTT.

This clone occurred once. The chain employs TRBV30 and TRBJ2-7; D tentatively fits TRBD1 or TRBD2 (6 bases each). The length of the CDR3 is 13 residues. Trimming took 5 bases from V and 5 from J, leaving 16 bases between them. The germline CDR1 and CDR2 sequences are GTSNPN and SVGIG (reference sequence). The CDR3 here is CAWGGGRNNEQYF. The CDR3 nucleotides are TGTGCCTGGGGAGGGGGGAGGAACAACGAGCAGTACTTC. The variable domain in full, with the rest retrieved from reference TRBV30 and TRBJ2-7, is SQTIHQWPATLVQPVGSPLSLECTVEGTSNPNLYWYRQAAGRGLQLLFYSVGIGQISSEVPQNLSASRPQDRQFILSSKKLLLSDSGFYLCAWGGGRNNEQYFGPGTRLTVT.

This clone has only a few counts. The V call is TRBV7-2, the J call TRBJ1-1, with no clear D. The V end was cut by 6 bases, the J end by 3 bases, with 20 bases between. CDR1 SGHTA and CDR2 FQGNSA come from the germline V gene. The CDR3 runs to 16 residues. The CDR3 loop reads CASSTRALDGHTEAFF. The CDR3 nucleotides read TGTGCCAGCAGTACCCGGGCGTTGGACGGGCACACTGAAGCTTTCTTT.

DNA for the CDR3: TGTGCCAGCAGTACCACTAGCGGGAGGGTGTACGGGGAGCTGTTTTTT. This codes for CASSTTSGRVYGELFF. This chain links TRBV27 with TRBJ2-2, with 13 bases fitting TRBD2. With 5 bases clipped from V and 7 bases from J, the junction kept 7 bases outside the gene matches. Germline V lookup: CDR1 MNHEY, CDR2 SMNVEV (reference sequence). This CDR3 is 16 amino acids long.

This chain uses TRBV7-2 with TRBJ1-4; D is undetermined. The CDR3 covers 15 residues. V was trimmed by 5 bases and J by 3 bases, leaving 13 bases between them. From germline, CDR1 is SGHTA and CDR2 FQGNSA. CDR3 in amino acids: CASSTNSVANEKLFF. CDR3 bases: TGTGCCAGCAGCACAAACTCAGTGGCTAATGAAAAACTGTTTTTT.